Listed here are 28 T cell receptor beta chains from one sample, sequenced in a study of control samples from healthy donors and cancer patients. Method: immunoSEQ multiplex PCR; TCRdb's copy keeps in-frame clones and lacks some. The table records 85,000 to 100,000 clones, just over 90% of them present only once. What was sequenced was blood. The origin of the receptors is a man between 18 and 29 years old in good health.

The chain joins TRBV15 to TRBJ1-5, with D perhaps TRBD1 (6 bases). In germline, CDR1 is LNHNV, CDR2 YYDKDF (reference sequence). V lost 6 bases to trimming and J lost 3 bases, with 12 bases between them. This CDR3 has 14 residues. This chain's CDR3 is CATSTTGYNQPQHF. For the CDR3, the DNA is TGTGCCACCAGTACAACAGGGTACAATCAGCCCCAGCATTTT. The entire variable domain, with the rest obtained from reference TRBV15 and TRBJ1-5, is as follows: DAMVIQNPRYQVTQFGKPVTLSCSQTLNHNVMYWYQQKSSQAPKLLFHYYDKDFNNEADTPDNFQSRRPNTSFCFLDIRSPGLGDTAMYLCATSTTGYNQPQHFGDGTRLSIL.

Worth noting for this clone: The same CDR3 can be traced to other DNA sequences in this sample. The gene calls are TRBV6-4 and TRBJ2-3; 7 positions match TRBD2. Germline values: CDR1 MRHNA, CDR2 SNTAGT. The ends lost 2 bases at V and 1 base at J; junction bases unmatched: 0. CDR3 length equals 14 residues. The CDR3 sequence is CASSDGGGTDTQYF. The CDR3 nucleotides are TGTGCCAGCAGTGACGGGGGGGGCACAGATACGCAGTATTTT.

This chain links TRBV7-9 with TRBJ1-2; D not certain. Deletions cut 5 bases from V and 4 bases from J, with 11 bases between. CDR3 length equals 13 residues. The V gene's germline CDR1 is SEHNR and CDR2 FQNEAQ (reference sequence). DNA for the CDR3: TGTGCCAGCAGCGGTTTGACGGTCTATGGCTACACCTTC. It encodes CASSGLTVYGYTF. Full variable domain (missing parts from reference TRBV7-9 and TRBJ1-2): DTGVSQNPRHKITKRGQNVTFRCDPISEHNRLYWYRQTLGQGPEFLTYFQNEAQLEKSRLLSDRFSAERPKGSFSTLEIQRTEQGDSAMYLCASSGLTVYGYTFGSGTRLTVV.

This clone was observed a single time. CDR3 amino acids: CASSSGLEQFF. In DNA form, the CDR3 reads TGTGCCAGCAGCTCCGGACTCGAGCAGTTCTTC. This rearrangement joins TRBV5-8 to TRBJ2-1; tentative D call: TRBD2 (5 bases). Deletions cut 3 bases from V and 10 bases from J, with 8 bases between. Germline V gene data show CDR1 as SGHTS and CDR2 as YDEGEE. This CDR3 is built from 11 residues.

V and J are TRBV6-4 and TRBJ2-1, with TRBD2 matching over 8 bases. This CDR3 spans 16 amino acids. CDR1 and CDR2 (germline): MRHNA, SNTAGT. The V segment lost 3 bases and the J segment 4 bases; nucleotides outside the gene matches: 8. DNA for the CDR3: TGTGCCAGCAGTGAATCAGGTAGCGGGGCATACAATGAGCAGTTCTTC. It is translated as CASSESGSGAYNEQFF.

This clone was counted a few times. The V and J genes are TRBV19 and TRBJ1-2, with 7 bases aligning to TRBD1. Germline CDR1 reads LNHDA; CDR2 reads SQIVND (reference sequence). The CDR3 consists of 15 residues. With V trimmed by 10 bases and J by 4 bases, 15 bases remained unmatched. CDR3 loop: CATGGSGGGSYGYTF. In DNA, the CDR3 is TGTGCCACAGGGGGGTCAGGTGGCGGGAGCTATGGCTACACCTTC. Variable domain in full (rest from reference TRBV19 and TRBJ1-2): DGGITQSPKYLFRKEGQNVTLSCEQNLNHDAMYWYRQDPGQGLRLIYYSQIVNDFQKGDIAEGYSVSREKKESFPLTVTSAQKNPTAFYLCATGGSGGGSYGYTFGSGTRLTVV.

Here the CDR3 DNA reads TGTGCCACCAGCGACGGACCTAGTTTACAGACCCAGTACTTC. Protein: CATSDGPSLQTQYF. The chain uses TRBV15 and TRBJ2-5; the D is unclear. CDR3 length: 14 amino acids. Trimming cost V 5 bases and J 6 bases, with 16 bases left between them. Looked up from germline, CDR1 is LNHNV and CDR2 is YYDKDF (reference sequence).

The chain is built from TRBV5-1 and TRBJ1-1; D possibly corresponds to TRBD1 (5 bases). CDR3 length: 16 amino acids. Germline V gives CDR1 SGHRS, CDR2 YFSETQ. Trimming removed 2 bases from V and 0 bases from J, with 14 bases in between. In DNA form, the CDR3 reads TGCGCCAGCAGCTTAGATTCGGGACGGGTGAACACTGAAGCTTTCTTT. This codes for CASSLDSGRVNTEAFF.

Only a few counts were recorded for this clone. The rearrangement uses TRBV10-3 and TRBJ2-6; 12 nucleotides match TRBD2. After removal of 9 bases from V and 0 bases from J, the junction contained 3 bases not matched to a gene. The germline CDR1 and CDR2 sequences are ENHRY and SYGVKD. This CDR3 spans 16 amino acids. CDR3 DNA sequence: TGTGCCATTGGACTAGCGGGGAGCTCTGGGGCCAACGTCCTGACTTTC. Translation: CAIGLAGSSGANVLTF.

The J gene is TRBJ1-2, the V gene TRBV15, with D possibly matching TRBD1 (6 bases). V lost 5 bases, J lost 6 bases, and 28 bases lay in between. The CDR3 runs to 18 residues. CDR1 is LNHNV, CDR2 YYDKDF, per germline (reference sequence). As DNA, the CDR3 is TGTGCCACCAGCTTCCCCGGCGGACGACAGGAGGAAGGGGATGGCTACACCTTC. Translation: CATSFPGGRQEEGDGYTF.

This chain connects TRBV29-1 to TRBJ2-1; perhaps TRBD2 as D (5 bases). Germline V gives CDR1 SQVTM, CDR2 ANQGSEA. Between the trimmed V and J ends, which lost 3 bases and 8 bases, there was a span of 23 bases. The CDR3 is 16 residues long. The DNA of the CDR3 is TGCAGCGTTGACGGCATGACTAACCCAAAAGTGCATGAGCAGTTCTTC. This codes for CSVDGMTNPKVHEQFF.

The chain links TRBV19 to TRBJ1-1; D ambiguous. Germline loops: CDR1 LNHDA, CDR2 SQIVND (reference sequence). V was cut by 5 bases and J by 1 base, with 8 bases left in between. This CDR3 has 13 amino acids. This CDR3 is CASSFGSNTEAFF. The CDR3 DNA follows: TGTGCCAGTAGTTTCGGATCGAACACTGAAGCTTTCTTT. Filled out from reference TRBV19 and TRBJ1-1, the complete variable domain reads DGGITQSPKYLFRKEGQNVTLSCEQNLNHDAMYWYRQDPGQGLRLIYYSQIVNDFQKGDIAEGYSVSREKKESFPLTVTSAQKNPTAFYLCASSFGSNTEAFFGQGTRLTVV.

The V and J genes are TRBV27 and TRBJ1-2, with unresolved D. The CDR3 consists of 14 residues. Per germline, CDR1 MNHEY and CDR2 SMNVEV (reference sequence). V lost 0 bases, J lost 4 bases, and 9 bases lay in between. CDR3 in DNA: TGTGCCAGCAGTTTATCTATGGGCCTCTATGGCTACACCTTC. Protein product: CASSLSMGLYGYTF.

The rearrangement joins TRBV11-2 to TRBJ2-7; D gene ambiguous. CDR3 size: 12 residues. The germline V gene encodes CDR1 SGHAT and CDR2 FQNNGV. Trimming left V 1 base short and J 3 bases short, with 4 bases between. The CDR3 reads CASSLVGYEQYF. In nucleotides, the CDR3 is TGTGCCAGCAGCTTAGTCGGCTACGAGCAGTACTTC.

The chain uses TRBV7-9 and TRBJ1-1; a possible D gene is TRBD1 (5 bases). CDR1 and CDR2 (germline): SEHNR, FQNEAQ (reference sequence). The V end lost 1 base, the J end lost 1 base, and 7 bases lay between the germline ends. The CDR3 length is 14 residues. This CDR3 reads CASSLVTGNTEAFF. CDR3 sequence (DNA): TGTGCCAGCAGCTTAGTCACAGGGAACACTGAAGCTTTCTTT. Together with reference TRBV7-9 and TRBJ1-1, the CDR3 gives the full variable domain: DTGVSQNPRHKITKRGQNVTFRCDPISEHNRLYWYRQTLGQGPEFLTYFQNEAQLEKSRLLSDRFSAERPKGSFSTLEIQRTEQGDSAMYLCASSLVTGNTEAFFGQGTRLTVV.

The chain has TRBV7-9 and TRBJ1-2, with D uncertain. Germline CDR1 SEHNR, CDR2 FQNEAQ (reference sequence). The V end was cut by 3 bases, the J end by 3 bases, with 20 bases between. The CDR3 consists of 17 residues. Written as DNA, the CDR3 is TGTGCCAGCAGCTTCGGGAGCTCCTTTGGTTCGGACTATGGCTACACCTTC. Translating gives CASSFGSSFGSDYGYTF.

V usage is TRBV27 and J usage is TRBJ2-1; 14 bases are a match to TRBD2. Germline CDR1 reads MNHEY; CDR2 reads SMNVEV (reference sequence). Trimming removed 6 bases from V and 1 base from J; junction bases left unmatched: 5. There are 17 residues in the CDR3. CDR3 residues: CASRGLAGGGSYNEQFF. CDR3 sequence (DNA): TGTGCCAGCAGAGGACTAGCGGGAGGAGGATCCTACAATGAGCAGTTCTTC.

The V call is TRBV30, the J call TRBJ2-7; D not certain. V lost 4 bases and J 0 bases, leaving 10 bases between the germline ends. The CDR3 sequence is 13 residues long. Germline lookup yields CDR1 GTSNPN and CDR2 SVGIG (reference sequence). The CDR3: CAWTKVSSYEQYF. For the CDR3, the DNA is TGTGCCTGGACTAAAGTTAGCTCCTACGAGCAGTACTTC.

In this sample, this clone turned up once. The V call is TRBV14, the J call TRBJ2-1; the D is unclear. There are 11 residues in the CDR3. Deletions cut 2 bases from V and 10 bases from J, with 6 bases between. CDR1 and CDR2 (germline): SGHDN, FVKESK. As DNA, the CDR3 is TGTGCCAGCAGCCAAACCTCGGAGCAGTTCTTC. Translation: CASSQTSEQFF.

The CDR3 is CSASKRGGTDTQYF. The CDR3 DNA reads TGCAGTGCTAGTAAGCGGGGGGGCACAGATACGCAGTATTTT. The rearrangement joins TRBV20-1 to TRBJ2-3; TRBD2 aligns across 9 bases. Germline CDR1 DFQATT, CDR2 SNEGSKA (reference sequence). With V trimmed by 3 bases and J by 1 base, 2 bases remained unmatched. The CDR3 is 14 residues long.

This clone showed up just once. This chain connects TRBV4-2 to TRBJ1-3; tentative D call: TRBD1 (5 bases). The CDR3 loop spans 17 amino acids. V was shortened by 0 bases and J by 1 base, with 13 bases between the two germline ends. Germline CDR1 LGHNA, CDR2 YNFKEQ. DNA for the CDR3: TGTGCCAGCAGCCAAGATCGGCAGGGAAGATCTGGAAACACCATATATTTT. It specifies CASSQDRQGRSGNTIYF.

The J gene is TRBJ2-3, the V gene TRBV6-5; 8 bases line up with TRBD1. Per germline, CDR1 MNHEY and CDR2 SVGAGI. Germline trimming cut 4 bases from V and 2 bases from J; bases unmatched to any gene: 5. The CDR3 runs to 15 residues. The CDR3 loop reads CASSSTGDLTDTQYF. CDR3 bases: TGTGCCAGCAGTTCGACAGGGGATCTCACAGATACGCAGTATTTT.

The CDR3 here is CASSYADRGYYGYTF. For the CDR3, the DNA is TGTGCCAGCAGTTACGCTGACAGGGGCTACTATGGCTACACCTTC. The chain links TRBV6-5 to TRBJ1-2; 8 nucleotides align to TRBD1. V was clipped by 2 bases and J by 3 bases; unmatched bases: 5. Germline V gene sequence: CDR1 MNHEY, CDR2 SVGAGI. The CDR3 loop spans 15 amino acids.

The DNA for the CDR3 is TGTGCCAGCAGCTTAGGGCCCGCAAGGGACGAGCAGTACTTC. Its translation is CASSLGPARDEQYF. The V call is TRBV7-2, the J call TRBJ2-7; no reliable D call. The CDR3 contains 14 residues. Germline-derived CDR1 and CDR2 are SGHTA and FQGNSA. Trimming removed 1 base at V and 5 bases at J, with 12 bases between.

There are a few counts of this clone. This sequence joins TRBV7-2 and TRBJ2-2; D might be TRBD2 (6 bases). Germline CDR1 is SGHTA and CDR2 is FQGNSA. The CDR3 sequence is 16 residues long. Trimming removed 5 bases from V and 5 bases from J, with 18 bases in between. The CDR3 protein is CASSPYRELSTGELFF. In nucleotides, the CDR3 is TGTGCCAGCAGCCCCTATCGGGAGCTTTCAACCGGGGAGCTGTTTTTT. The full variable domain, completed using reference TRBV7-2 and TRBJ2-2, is GAGVSQSPSNKVTEKGKDVELRCDPISGHTALYWYRQSLGQGLEFLIYFQGNSAPDKSGLPSDRFSAERTGGSVSTLTIQRTQQEDSAVYLCASSPYRELSTGELFFGEGSRLTVL.

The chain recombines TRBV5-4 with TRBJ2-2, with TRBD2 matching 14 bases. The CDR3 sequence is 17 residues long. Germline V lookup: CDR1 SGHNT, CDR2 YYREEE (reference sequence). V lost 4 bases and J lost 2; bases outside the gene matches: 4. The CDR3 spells CASSQGLAGENTGELFF. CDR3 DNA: TGTGCCAGCAGCCAGGGACTAGCGGGGGAAAACACCGGGGAGCTGTTTTTT.

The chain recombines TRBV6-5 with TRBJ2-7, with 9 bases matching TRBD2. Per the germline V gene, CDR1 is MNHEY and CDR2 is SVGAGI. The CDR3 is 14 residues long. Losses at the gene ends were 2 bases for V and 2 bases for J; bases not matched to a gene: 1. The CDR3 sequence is CASSYGTSTYEQYF. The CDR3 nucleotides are TGTGCCAGCAGTTACGGGACTAGCACCTACGAGCAGTACTTC.

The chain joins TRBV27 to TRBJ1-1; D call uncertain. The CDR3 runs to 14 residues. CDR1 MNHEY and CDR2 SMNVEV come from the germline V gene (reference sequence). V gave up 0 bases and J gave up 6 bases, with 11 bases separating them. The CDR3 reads CASSLSWGAAEAFF. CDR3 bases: TGTGCCAGCAGTTTATCGTGGGGTGCGGCTGAAGCTTTCTTT.